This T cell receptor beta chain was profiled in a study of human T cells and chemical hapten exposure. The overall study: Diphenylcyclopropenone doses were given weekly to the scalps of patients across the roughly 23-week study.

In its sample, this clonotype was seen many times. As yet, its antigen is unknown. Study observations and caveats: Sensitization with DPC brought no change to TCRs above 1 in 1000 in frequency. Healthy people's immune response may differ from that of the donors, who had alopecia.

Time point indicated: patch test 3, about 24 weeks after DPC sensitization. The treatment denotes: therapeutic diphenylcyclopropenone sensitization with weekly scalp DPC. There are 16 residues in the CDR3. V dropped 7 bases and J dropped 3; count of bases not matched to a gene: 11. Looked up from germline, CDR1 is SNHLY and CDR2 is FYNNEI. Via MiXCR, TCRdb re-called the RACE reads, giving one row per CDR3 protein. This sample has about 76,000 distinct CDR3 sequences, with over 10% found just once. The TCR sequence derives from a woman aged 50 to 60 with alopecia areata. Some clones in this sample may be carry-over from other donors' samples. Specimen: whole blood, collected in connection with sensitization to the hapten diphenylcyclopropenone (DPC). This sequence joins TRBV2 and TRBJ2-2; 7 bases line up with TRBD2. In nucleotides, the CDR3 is TGTGCCAGCAAAAGAGGCGGGAGTAGGGACACCGGGGAGCTGTTTTTT. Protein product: CASKRGGSRDTGELFF.